The present T cell receptor (beta chain) was sequenced within a study of cytomegalovirus exposure and HLA in healthy donors. The sample holds a few counts of this clone. What it binds is not known. The PCR ran on 60 Vbeta and 13 Jbeta primers. Here immunoSEQ multiplex PCR was the method, and the copy in TCRdb shows in-frame clones only, minus some. This table has some 150,000 clones, around three quarters appearing once. V shed 0 bases and J shed 4 bases, with 10 bases lying between them. CDR1 is SNHLY, CDR2 FYNNEI, per germline. The CDR3 has 14 amino acids. Findings and limits, study-wide: TCR beta sequences numbering 15,000 to 20,000 were associated with HLA alleles at 0.05 false discovery rate in a later analysis. As a later analysis showed, a missense DCLRE1C variant was linked to trimming of TCR beta V- and J-genes. More than 150 TCR beta chains were listed as cytomegalovirus-associated.

Source material: PBMCs. The origin of this receptor is a man aged 30 to 39 in good health and CMV-seropositive. The chain couples TRBV2 to TRBJ2-7, with a possible D match to TRBD1 (5 bases). CDR3 sequence (DNA): TGTGCCAGCAGTGAAGCCTCAGGGCCGTACGAGCAGTACTTC. Translating it yields CASSEASGPYEQYF.